These 28 T cell receptor beta chains came from one sample sequenced in a study of blood T cell repertoires in COVID-19 (dated by TCRdb to 2018 to 2021). The library relied on the immunoSEQ multiplex PCR assay. What TCRdb holds here is the immuneACCESS table cut down to in-frame rearrangements. Part of the clones is not present; checked against another copy, under half of the missing clones reflect an unresolved V gene, and the others are unexplained. The sample contains about 240,000 clones, roughly nine tenths of them found a single time. In total, the top ten clones hold 6.2% of the sample. The sample was peripheral blood. The source of these receptors is a man in his sixties with acute or convalescent COVID-19.

Concerning this clone: The germline gene is not matched at one end of the junction; a read error may be the cause. The chain recombines TRBV29-1 with TRBJ1-1; tentative D call: TRBD1 (5 bases). The germline CDR1 and CDR2 sequences are SQVTM and ANQGSEA. This CDR3 has 13 amino acids. The CDR3 nucleotides are TGCAGCGCTCGGCTAGGGCAGGGCCACCCTAAGCGCTTT. It encodes CSARLGQGHPKRF.

The table lists this clone with a few counts. The chain combines TRBV21-1 with TRBJ2-3; TRBD1, the table's D call, lacks a check against the DNA. TRBV21-1 is assigned pseudogene status. The CDR3 totals 16 residues. This chain's CDR3 is CASSKGWQGARDTQYF. CDR3 in DNA: TGTGCCAGCAGCAAAGGTTGGCAGGGGGCGAGAGATACGCAGTATTTT.

The J gene is TRBJ2-2, the V gene TRBV7-6; 9 nucleotides align to TRBD2. The CDR3 covers 16 residues. With V trimmed by 5 bases and J by 1 base, 5 bases remained unmatched. The germline V gene encodes CDR1 SGHVS and CDR2 FNYEAQ. The CDR3: CASSPPTSGNTGELFF. The CDR3 DNA reads TGTGCCAGCAGCCCGCCGACTAGCGGGAACACCGGGGAGCTGTTTTTT.

J is TRBJ2-6 and V is TRBV30; TRBD2 matches 7 bases. This CDR3 comprises 21 residues. The germline gives CDR1 GTSNPN, CDR2 SVGIG (reference sequence). J lost 4 bases, V lost 1 base, and 22 bases had no gene match. The CDR3 DNA reads TGTGCCTGGAGTGCTCGATCTTCCCGGGCTAGCGGTTGGTGGGGGGCCAACGTCCTGACTTTC. Translated: CAWSARSSRASGWWGANVLTF.

In nucleotides, the CDR3 is TGTGCCAGCAGTCCAGTACAGGGGAACACTGAAGCTTTCTTT. The encoded protein is CASSPVQGNTEAFF. The chain is built from TRBV7-2 and TRBJ1-1, with D perhaps TRBD1 (6 bases). From germline, CDR1 is SGHTA and CDR2 FQGNSA. This CDR3 has 14 residues. Trimming took off 6 bases at V and 1 base at J, with 12 bases between the two ends.

The V call is TRBV28, the J call TRBJ2-7; possibly TRBD1 for D (6 bases). Germline-derived CDR1 and CDR2 are MDHEN and SYDVKM. The CDR3 is made up of 14 amino acids. V lost 6 bases and J 2 bases, leaving 14 bases between the germline ends. The DNA for the CDR3 is TGTGCCAGCAGCACCGGGACAAGACCCTACGAGCAGTACTTC. This codes for CASSTGTRPYEQYF.

V and J are TRBV9 and TRBJ2-3, with unresolved D. Trimming cost V 4 bases and J 5 bases, with 8 bases left between them. The CDR3 spans 12 residues. CDR1 and CDR2 (germline): SGDLS, YYNGEE. CDR3 in amino acids: CASSPLRDTQYF. The CDR3 DNA reads TGTGCCAGCAGCCCCCTAAGAGATACGCAGTATTTT.

The rearrangement joins TRBV15 to TRBJ2-5; D might be TRBD1 (6 bases). V dropped 1 base and J dropped 5 bases, with 14 bases sitting between them. CDR3 length: 15 amino acids. Germline V gene lookup returns CDR1 LNHNV and CDR2 YYDKDF (reference sequence). Written as DNA, the CDR3 is TGTGCCACCAGCAGAGGCAGGGGAGTACGGGAGACCCAGTACTTC. Protein: CATSRGRGVRETQYF.

This chain joins TRBV5-6 and TRBJ1-1; 7 nucleotides align to TRBD1. Germline CDR1 SGHDT, CDR2 YYEEEE. This CDR3 is built from 16 residues. Trimming took 2 bases from V and 0 from J; bases not matched to a gene: 7. Here the CDR3 reads CASSFGYRGMNTEAFF. The CDR3 bases are TGTGCCAGCAGCTTTGGTTACAGGGGAATGAACACTGAAGCTTTCTTT.

The chain's CDR3 is CASSALLGQTFYGYTF. The CDR3 nucleotides are TGTGCCAGTAGTGCCCTCCTGGGACAGACCTTTTATGGCTACACCTTC. V and J are TRBV19 and TRBJ1-2; TRBD1 aligns across 7 bases. The CDR3 is 16 residues long. The V and J ends lost 5 bases and 5 bases, in that order; junction bases with no gene match: 14. Germline assignment: CDR1 LNHDA and CDR2 SQIVND (reference sequence).

The gene calls are TRBV7-2 and TRBJ2-1; possible D gene TRBD2, 6 bases. The CDR3 totals 15 residues. Germline CDR1 and CDR2: SGHTA and FQGNSA. Trimming cost V 5 bases and J 6 bases, with 17 bases left between them. The chain's CDR3 is CASSPLPLGGNEQFF. CDR3 nucleotide sequence: TGTGCCAGCAGCCCCCTGCCTTTGGGGGGCAATGAGCAGTTCTTC.

V and J are TRBV28 and TRBJ1-2; no reliable D call. CDR3 length equals 14 residues. Germline-derived CDR1 and CDR2 are MDHEN and SYDVKM. Trimming stripped 7 bases from V and 3 bases from J, with 15 bases between. The CDR3 DNA follows: TGTGCCAGCAACGACGCACAGCTTCACTATGGCTACACCTTC. It encodes CASNDAQLHYGYTF.

On this clone itself: This specimen includes other DNA sequences encoding the same CDR3. The gene calls are TRBV29-1 and TRBJ1-2; D is unclear. Trimming took off 3 bases at V and 2 bases at J, with 7 bases between the two ends. The V gene's germline CDR1 is SQVTM and CDR2 ANQGSEA. The CDR3 is made up of 12 amino acids. The CDR3 sequence: CSVEPENYGYTF. The CDR3 coding sequence is TGCAGCGTTGAGCCGGAGAACTATGGCTACACCTTC.

The rearrangement uses TRBV2 and TRBJ2-3; 11 bases line up with TRBD2. The CDR3 is made up of 17 amino acids. Germline CDR1 SNHLY, CDR2 FYNNEI. Trimming at V came to 0 bases and at J to 2 bases, leaving 4 bases not matched to a gene. The CDR3 is CASSEAPGLAVTDTQYF. The CDR3 DNA reads TGTGCCAGCAGTGAAGCACCGGGACTAGCGGTCACAGATACGCAGTATTTT.

The chain couples TRBV5-4 to TRBJ2-2; D is unclear. V was shortened by 4 bases and J by 5 bases, with 12 bases between the two germline ends. The germline CDR1 and CDR2 sequences are SGHNT and YYREEE (reference sequence). The CDR3 extends over 14 amino acids. CDR3 DNA sequence: TGTGCCAGCAGCCTAGAGTTTCAGACCGGGGAGCTGTTTTTT. Its translation is CASSLEFQTGELFF.

V and J are TRBV7-9 and TRBJ1-1; D not resolved. Germline V gives CDR1 SEHNR, CDR2 FQNEAQ (reference sequence). V was trimmed by 5 bases and J by 2 bases, leaving 12 bases between them. The CDR3 runs to 14 residues. The CDR3 coding sequence is TGTGCCAGCAGCCCCGTCCGGAGAAACACTGAAGCTTTCTTT. Amino acid sequence: CASSPVRRNTEAFF. Drawing the rest from reference TRBV7-9 and TRBJ1-1, the complete variable domain is DTGVSQNPRHKITKRGQNVTFRCDPISEHNRLYWYRQTLGQGPEFLTYFQNEAQLEKSRLLSDRFSAERPKGSFSTLEIQRTEQGDSAMYLCASSPVRRNTEAFFGQGTRLTVV.

This chain links TRBV24-1 with TRBJ2-2, with TRBD1 identical over 8 bases. J gave up 7 bases and V 7 bases, and 7 bases lay outside the gene matches. Per germline, CDR1 KGHDR and CDR2 SFDVKD. The CDR3 covers 14 residues. The CDR3 DNA reads as TGTGCCACCAGAGAGACAGGGGCCGGCGGGGAGCTGTTTTTT. Translated, it gives CATRETGAGGELFF.

The chain employs TRBV19 and TRBJ2-1; D uncertain. This CDR3 has 13 amino acids. Germline-derived CDR1 and CDR2 are LNHDA and SQIVND (reference sequence). Trimming shortened V by 5 bases and J by 4 bases, and 9 bases separated the two germline ends. CDR3 nucleotides: TGTGCCAGTAGTTTACGACTGTACAATGAGCAGTTCTTC. Encoded protein: CASSLRLYNEQFF.

This chain connects TRBV18 to TRBJ2-7, with D possibly being TRBD1 (6 bases). Germline-derived CDR1 and CDR2 are KGHSH and LQKENI. This CDR3 comprises 13 residues. V lost 6 bases and J lost 4, with 13 bases in between. The CDR3 sequence is CASSTGQGYEQYF. The DNA for the CDR3 is TGTGCCAGCTCCACGGGGCAGGGGTACGAGCAGTACTTC. The full variable domain, its missing parts supplied by reference TRBV18 and TRBJ2-7, is NAGVMQNPRHLVRRRGQEARLRCSPMKGHSHVYWYRQLPEEGLKFMVYLQKENIIDESGMPKERFSAEFPKEGPSILRIQQVVRGDSAAYFCASSTGQGYEQYFGPGTRLTVT.

The chain carries TRBV15 and TRBJ1-2; TRBD1 is a possible D gene (6 bases). Trimming took off 2 bases at V and 3 bases at J, with 25 bases between the two ends. The CDR3 totals 19 residues. CDR1 and CDR2 (germline): LNHNV, YYDKDF (reference sequence). In nucleotides, the CDR3 is TGTGCCACCAGCAGACCCCACCTACTTACAGGGAAGGGGGACTATGGCTACACCTTC. Translating it yields CATSRPHLLTGKGDYGYTF.

The V and J genes are TRBV9 and TRBJ1-1, with a weak D call TRBD1 (5 bases). The V end lost 1 base, the J end lost 8 bases, and 21 bases lay between the germline ends. The germline CDR1 and CDR2 sequences are SGDLS and YYNGEE. The CDR3 extends over 16 amino acids. CDR3 amino acids: CASSVLPTREPPEAFF. The CDR3 DNA is TGTGCCAGCAGCGTACTCCCGACCAGGGAACCCCCAGAAGCTTTCTTT.

This chain links TRBV4-2 with TRBJ1-1; D ambiguous. The CDR3 runs 14 residues. Between the trimmed V and J ends, which lost 0 bases and 1 base, there was a span of 6 bases. Germline V gene lookup returns CDR1 LGHNA and CDR2 YNFKEQ. The CDR3 DNA reads TGTGCCAGCAGCCAAGATTTGGCGAACACTGAAGCTTTCTTT. This encodes CASSQDLANTEAFF.

This chain links TRBV9 with TRBJ2-7; D is uncertain. Germline CDR1 reads SGDLS; CDR2 reads YYNGEE. V shed 0 bases and J shed 2 bases, with 12 bases lying between them. The CDR3 covers 15 residues. The CDR3 spells CASSVGNIPTYEQYF. Here the CDR3 DNA reads TGTGCCAGCAGCGTAGGAAACATTCCGACCTACGAGCAGTACTTC.

This rearrangement joins TRBV6-5 to TRBJ1-4, with 8 bases that match TRBD1. The CDR3 is 14 amino acids. Trimming cost V 6 bases and J 6 bases; bases outside gene matches: 6. The germline CDR1 and CDR2 sequences are MNHEY and SVGAGI. This CDR3 reads CASRRQGLDEKLFF. CDR3 DNA sequence: TGTGCCAGCAGAAGACAGGGGTTGGATGAAAAACTGTTTTTT.

The V and J genes are TRBV2 and TRBJ1-5, with 8 bases aligning to TRBD1. Germline V gives CDR1 SNHLY, CDR2 FYNNEI. Germline trimming cut 5 bases from V and 4 bases from J; bases unmatched to any gene: 7. This CDR3 contains 15 residues. The CDR3 is CASSPDREHNQPQHF. CDR3 in DNA: TGTGCCAGCAGTCCGGACAGGGAACATAATCAGCCCCAGCATTTT.

This chain uses TRBV18 with TRBJ1-3; TRBD1 matches at 7 bases. The CDR3 is 15 amino acids. Unmatched junction bases numbered 2, after V lost 3 bases and J lost 0 bases. Per germline, CDR1 KGHSH and CDR2 LQKENI. Here the CDR3 reads CASSPRGVSGNTIYF. DNA for the CDR3: TGTGCCAGCTCACCCAGGGGGGTCTCTGGAAACACCATATATTTT.

For the CDR3, the DNA is TGCAGCGTTGAAGGACTAGCGGGAGAGTTTGAGCAGTTCTTC. Encoded protein: CSVEGLAGEFEQFF. The genes are TRBV29-1 and TRBJ2-1; 12 bases are a match to TRBD2. Germline V gene lookup returns CDR1 SQVTM and CDR2 ANQGSEA. This CDR3 has 14 residues. Unmatched junction bases numbered 4, after V lost 1 base and J lost 9 bases.

The chain combines TRBV6-6 with TRBJ1-1, with TRBD1 identical over 7 bases. With V trimmed by 0 bases and J by 3 bases, 1 base remained unmatched. This CDR3 region has 14 residues. Looked up from germline, CDR1 is MNHNY and CDR2 is SVGAGI (reference sequence). This chain's CDR3 is CASSYSGQDTEAFF. CDR3 in DNA: TGTGCCAGCAGTTACTCAGGACAGGACACTGAAGCTTTCTTT.